The present TCR beta chain was sequenced within a study of CD8 T cells in ankylosing spondylitis. General study points: Among TCR beta sequences, a motif of about 8 highly homologous variants appeared characteristic of ankylosing spondylitis blood. A subset of motif variants has previously been described in the synovial fluid and blood of reactive arthritis. CD8+ cells made up the disease-linked clones, which were relatively rare in peripheral blood.

This clonotype was picked up many times. Its target is unknown. Looked up from germline, CDR1 is MDHEN and CDR2 is SYDVKM. Trimming pared 3 bases from V and 6 bases from J, leaving 9 bases between. The length of the CDR3 is 12 residues. From the 5' RACE reads, TCRdb called clonotypes with MiXCR, one entry per CDR3 protein. The table has 700,000 to 850,000 distinct CDR3 sequences, about 11% seen once. Sequenced input: blood, either unsorted or a sorted T cell fraction (not recorded which). This sequence joins TRBV28 and TRBJ2-7; D is ambiguous. The receptor was isolated from a male donor with ankylosing spondylitis. For the CDR3, the DNA is TGTGCCAGCAGTTTTTTGGGATCCGAGCAGTACTTC. The encoded protein is CASSFLGSEQYF.